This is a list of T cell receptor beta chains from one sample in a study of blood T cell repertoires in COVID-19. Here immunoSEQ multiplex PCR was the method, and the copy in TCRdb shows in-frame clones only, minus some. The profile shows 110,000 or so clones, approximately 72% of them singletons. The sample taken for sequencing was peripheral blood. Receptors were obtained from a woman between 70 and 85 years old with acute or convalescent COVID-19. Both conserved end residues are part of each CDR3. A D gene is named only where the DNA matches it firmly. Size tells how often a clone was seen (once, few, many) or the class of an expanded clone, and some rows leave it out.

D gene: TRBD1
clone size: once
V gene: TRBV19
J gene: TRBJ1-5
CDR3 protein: CATHRDRGFNQPQHF
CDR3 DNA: TGTGCCACCCACCGGGACAGGGGGTTCAATCAGCCCCAGCATTTT

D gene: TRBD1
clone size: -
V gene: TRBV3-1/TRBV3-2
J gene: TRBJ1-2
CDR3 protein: CASSPLGQASYGYTF
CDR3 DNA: TGTGCCAGCAGCCCCCTCGGACAGGCGTCCTATGGCTACACCTTC

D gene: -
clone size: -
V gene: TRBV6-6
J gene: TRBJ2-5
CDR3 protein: CASSYGAAYGETQYF
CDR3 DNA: TGTGCCAGCAGTTACGGGGCAGCCTACGGGGAGACCCAGTACTTC

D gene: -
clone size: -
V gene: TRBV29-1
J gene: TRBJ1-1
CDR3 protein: CSATSGQNTEAFF
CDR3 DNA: TGCAGCGCCACCTCCGGACAGAACACTGAAGCTTTCTTT

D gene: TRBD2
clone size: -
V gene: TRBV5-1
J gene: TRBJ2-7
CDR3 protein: CASLSGGVGRGGEQYF
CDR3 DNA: TGCGCCAGCTTGAGCGGTGGGGTGGGCCGGGGGGGGGAGCAGTACTTC

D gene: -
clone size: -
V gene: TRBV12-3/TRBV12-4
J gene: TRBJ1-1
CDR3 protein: CASSFEVVSEAFF
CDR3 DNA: TGTGCCAGCAGTTTTGAGGTTGTCTCTGAAGCTTTCTTT

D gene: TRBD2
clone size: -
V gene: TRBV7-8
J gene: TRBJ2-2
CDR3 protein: CASSSSGGANTGELFF
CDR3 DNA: TGTGCCAGCAGCTCTAGCGGGGGGGCGAACACCGGGGAGCTGTTTTTT

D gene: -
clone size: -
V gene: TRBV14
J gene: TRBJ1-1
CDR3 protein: CASSQEVGSRGTEAFF
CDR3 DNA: TGTGCCAGCAGCCAAGAAGTGGGATCCAGGGGCACTGAAGCTTTCTTT

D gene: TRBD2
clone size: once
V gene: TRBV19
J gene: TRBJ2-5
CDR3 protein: CASSTGRGEETQYF
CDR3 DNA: TGTGCCAGTAGTACGGGACGGGGGGAAGAGACCCAGTACTTC

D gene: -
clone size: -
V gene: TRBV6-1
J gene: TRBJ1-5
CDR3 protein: CASSEMGGVGNQPQHF
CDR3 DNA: TGTGCCAGCAGTGAAATGGGGGGGGTTGGCAATCAGCCCCAGCATTTT

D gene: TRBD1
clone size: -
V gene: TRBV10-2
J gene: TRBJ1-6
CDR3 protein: CASSESGTGTYSPLHF
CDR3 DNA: TGCGCCAGCAGTGAGTCCGGGACAGGGACCTATTCACCCCTCCACTTT

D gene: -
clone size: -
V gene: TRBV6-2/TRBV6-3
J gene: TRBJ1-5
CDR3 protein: CASSYLTQPQHF
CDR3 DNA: TGTGCCAGCAGTTACCTAACTCAGCCCCAGCATTTT

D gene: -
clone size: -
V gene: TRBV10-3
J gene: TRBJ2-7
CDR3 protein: CAIRGTDTYEQYF
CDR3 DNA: TGTGCCATCAGGGGGACTGATACCTACGAGCAGTACTTC

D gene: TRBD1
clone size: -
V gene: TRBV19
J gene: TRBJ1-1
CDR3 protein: CASSLTGTNTEAFF
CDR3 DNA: TGTGCCAGTAGTCTGACAGGGACGAACACTGAAGCTTTCTTT

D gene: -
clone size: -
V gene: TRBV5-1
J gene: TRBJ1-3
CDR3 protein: CASSFGSTSENTIYF
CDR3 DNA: TGCGCCAGCAGCTTCGGGTCAACCTCTGAAAACACCATATATTTT

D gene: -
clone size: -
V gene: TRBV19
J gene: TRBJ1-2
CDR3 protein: CASSIGGKPNYGYTF
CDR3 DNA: TGTGCCAGTAGTATAGGAGGAAAACCTAACTATGGCTACACCTTC

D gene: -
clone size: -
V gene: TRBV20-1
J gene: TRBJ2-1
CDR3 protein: CSASSGRDFNEQFF
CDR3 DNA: TGCAGTGCCAGTAGCGGAAGGGACTTCAATGAGCAGTTCTTC

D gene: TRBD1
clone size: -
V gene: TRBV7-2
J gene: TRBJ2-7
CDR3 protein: CASSFGPGTGVYEQYF
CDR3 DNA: TGTGCCAGCAGTTTTGGTCCCGGGACAGGGGTCTACGAGCAGTACTTC